Below are 26 T cell receptor beta chains sequenced from a single sample in a study of OX40 agonist ivuxolimab in advanced cancers. Generated by immunoSEQ multiplex PCR, the TCRdb table keeps only in-frame clones and is missing some. The table shows 15,000 to 20,000 clones, with 65% to 80% occurring only once. The material was CD4+ or CD8+ T cells sorted from blood, obtained in a trial of the OX40 agonist ivuxolimab. These receptors came from an adult with an advanced solid tumor such as melanoma, head and neck, liver or kidney cancer.

Here the CDR3 reads CASSQGDGANVLTF. CDR3 coding DNA: TGCGCCAGCAGCCAAGGGGATGGGGCCAACGTCCTGACTTTC. This sequence joins TRBV4-3 and TRBJ2-6; no reliable D call. Trimming shortened V by 1 base and J by 3 bases, and 4 bases separated the two germline ends. The germline gives CDR1 LGHNA, CDR2 YSLEER. The CDR3 is made up of 14 amino acids.

The chain links TRBV9 to TRBJ2-1; maybe TRBD2 (7 bases). The CDR3 runs 15 residues. Trimming cost V 0 bases and J 7 bases, with 14 bases left between them. Germline V lookup: CDR1 SGDLS, CDR2 YYNGEE. The chain's CDR3 is CASSVVGGGANEQFF. The CDR3 region has the DNA TGTGCCAGCAGCGTAGTGGGAGGGGGGGCTAATGAGCAGTTCTTC.

The chain uses TRBV28 and TRBJ2-5; D uncertain. The V and J ends lost 10 bases and 3 bases respectively, with 6 bases between them. From germline, CDR1 is MDHEN and CDR2 SYDVKM. This CDR3 has 10 residues. The CDR3, as DNA: TGTGCCACCTTTAAAGAGACCCAGTACTTC. Amino acid sequence: CATFKETQYF.

Concerning this clone itself: A far larger clone is one base from this, pointing to a likely read error. The chain joins TRBV5-2 to TRBJ1-5. TRBV5-2 is annotated as a pseudogene. This CDR3 contains 13 residues. The CDR3 protein is CASSPTEDQPQHF. The CDR3 nucleotides read TGTGCCAGCAGCCCAACAGAGGATCAGCCCCAGCATTTT.

The chain links TRBV6-1 to TRBJ2-1; 8 bases map to TRBD2. The CDR3 is made up of 15 amino acids. V was clipped by 1 base and J by 9 bases; unmatched bases: 8. The germline V gene has CDR1 MNHNS and CDR2 SASEGT. The CDR3 bases are TGTGCCAGCAGTGAAGTGGCGGGAGGTGGTACTGAGCAGTTCTTC. Its protein product is CASSEVAGGGTEQFF.

The V gene is TRBV28, the J gene TRBJ2-2; 7 bases are a match to TRBD1. The CDR3 sequence is 13 residues long. Per the germline V gene, CDR1 is MDHEN and CDR2 is SYDVKM. J gave up 4 bases and V 11 bases, and 7 bases lay outside the gene matches. CDR3 in DNA: TGTGCCTCTCAAAGGGGGCGCACCGGGGAGCTGTTTTTT. Its protein is CASQRGRTGELFF.

This clone was picked up a small number of times. This chain links TRBV5-4 with TRBJ2-3, with D maybe TRBD1 (5 bases). V gave up 5 bases and J gave up 4 bases, with 11 bases separating them. The CDR3 covers 13 residues. Germline V gives CDR1 SGHNT, CDR2 YYREEE (reference sequence). In DNA, the CDR3 is TGTGCCAGCAGTCTCGACAGTGCAGATACGCAGTATTTT. It encodes CASSLDSADTQYF.

This rearrangement joins TRBV28 to TRBJ2-1; 10 nucleotides match TRBD2. This CDR3 region has 17 residues. With V trimmed by 1 base and J by 5 bases, 8 bases remained unmatched. Looked up from germline, CDR1 is MDHEN and CDR2 is SYDVKM. As DNA, the CDR3 is TGTGCCAGCAGTTTATCCCTAGCGGGAGTTGTGAACAATGAGCAGTTCTTC. This gives the protein CASSLSLAGVVNNEQFF.

This clone ranks as medium-sized. This chain uses TRBV6-1 with TRBJ2-1, with 14 positions matching TRBD2. CDR1 is MNHNS, CDR2 SASEGT, per germline. The trim removed 2 bases at V and 2 bases at J, leaving 14 bases unmatched. The CDR3 totals 21 residues. This chain's CDR3 is CASSEMAAGTSGRVTYNEQFF. Written as DNA, the CDR3 is TGTGCCAGCAGTGAAATGGCGGCCGGGACTAGCGGGAGAGTAACCTACAATGAGCAGTTCTTC.

The J gene is TRBJ2-5, the V gene TRBV4-3; the D call may be TRBD1 or TRBD2 (5 bases each). From germline, CDR1 is LGHNA and CDR2 YSLEER. Trimming left V 3 bases short and J 5 bases short, with 16 bases between. The CDR3 loop spans 15 amino acids. CDR3 region: CASSHDPGPEETQYF. The CDR3, as DNA: TGCGCCAGCAGCCACGACCCGGGACCCGAGGAGACCCAGTACTTC.

This clone was seen only a few times. J is TRBJ2-7 and V is TRBV27, with D maybe TRBD2 (5 bases). The length of the CDR3 is 14 residues. With 5 bases removed from V and 0 bases from J, the gap between germline ends came to 11 bases. Looked up from germline, CDR1 is MNHEY and CDR2 is SMNVEV (reference sequence). Here the CDR3 DNA reads TGTGCCAGCAGTCCAGAAGGGAGCTCCTACGAGCAGTACTTC. The encoded protein is CASSPEGSSYEQYF.

This sequence joins TRBV28 and TRBJ2-7, with TRBD2 matching 8 bases. The junction had 8 bases not matched to a gene; V was cut back by 2 bases and J by 2 bases. CDR1 is MDHEN and CDR2 is SYDVKM in the germline V gene. The CDR3 has 16 amino acids. Here the CDR3 reads CASSLPDLAGPYEQYF. CDR3 DNA: TGTGCCAGCAGTTTACCAGACTTAGCGGGGCCCTACGAGCAGTACTTC.

This clone was counted a few times. The chain employs TRBV27 and TRBJ2-2; 7 bases match TRBD1. The germline CDR1 and CDR2 sequences are MNHEY and SMNVEV (reference sequence). V trimming: 6 bases; J trimming: 4 bases; junction bases outside the gene matches: 5. The CDR3 has 14 residues. In DNA, the CDR3 is TGTGCCAGCAGCCCGACAGGGAGCACCGGGGAGCTGTTTTTT. Protein: CASSPTGSTGELFF.

The chain's CDR3 is CASSGFGTQTYEQYF. In nucleotides, the CDR3 is TGTGCCAGCAGTGGATTCGGGACACAAACCTACGAGCAGTACTTC. The rearrangement links TRBV6-1 to TRBJ2-7, with D perhaps matching TRBD1 (6 bases). The CDR3 sequence is 15 residues long. V lost 4 bases to trimming and J lost 2 bases, with 15 bases between them. CDR1 MNHNS and CDR2 SASEGT come from the germline V gene.

The J gene is TRBJ2-1, the V gene TRBV30; 13 bases match TRBD2. CDR1 is GTSNPN and CDR2 is SVGIG in the germline V gene (reference sequence). The CDR3 runs to 16 residues. V shed 1 base and J 10 bases; nucleotides not matched to a gene: 10. CDR3: CAWSARGLAGVWEQFF. The CDR3 coding sequence is TGTGCCTGGAGTGCAAGAGGACTAGCGGGAGTTTGGGAGCAGTTCTTC.

This chain links TRBV6-5 with TRBJ2-1; TRBD2 agrees at 9 bases. Germline CDR1 and CDR2: MNHEY and SVGAGI. With V trimmed by 2 bases and J by 0 bases, 2 bases remained unmatched. The CDR3 extends over 16 amino acids. Here the CDR3 reads CASSYDSGSSYNEQFF. CDR3 in DNA: TGTGCCAGCAGTTACGATAGCGGGAGCTCCTACAATGAGCAGTTCTTC.

The rearrangement joins TRBV6-6 to TRBJ2-5; 10 bases are shared with TRBD1. The CDR3 is made up of 15 amino acids. V shed 4 bases and J 3 bases; nucleotides not matched to a gene: 5. Germline V lookup: CDR1 MNHNY, CDR2 SVGAGI (reference sequence). The CDR3 region has the DNA TGTGCCAGCAGTTGGGGACAGGGGCTGGAAGAGACCCAGTACTTC. This sequence encodes CASSWGQGLEETQYF.

The genes are TRBV6-6 and TRBJ2-7; a possible D gene is TRBD1 (5 bases). V was cut by 4 bases and J by 1 base, with 14 bases left in between. The CDR3 is 15 amino acids. Germline V gives CDR1 MNHNY, CDR2 SVGAGI (reference sequence). DNA for the CDR3: TGTGCCAGCAGTTTAAGGGGCACCCTTTCCTACGAGCAGTACTTC. This translates into CASSLRGTLSYEQYF.

The J gene is TRBJ1-4, the V gene TRBV6-4; perhaps TRBD1 as D (5 bases). Germline V gene sequence: CDR1 MRHNA, CDR2 SNTAGT. The CDR3 is 15 amino acids. V gave up 3 bases and J gave up 8 bases, with 16 bases separating them. CDR3 coding DNA: TGTGCCAGCAGTGAAACGGGGGGGGTAGGGGAAAAACTGTTTTTT. This codes for CASSETGGVGEKLFF.

The chain employs TRBV5-5 and TRBJ1-2; a weak D match, TRBD1 (5 bases). Trimming pared 3 bases from V and 1 base from J, leaving 25 bases between. This CDR3 region has 19 residues. Germline values: CDR1 SGHKS, CDR2 YYEKEE (reference sequence). The CDR3 reads CASSSGTDLSRGLNYGYTF. CDR3 DNA: TGTGCCAGCAGCTCGGGAACAGACCTCAGCCGGGGACTTAACTATGGCTACACCTTC.

The rearrangement links TRBV6-5 to TRBJ2-1; 9 positions agree with TRBD2. The germline gives CDR1 MNHEY, CDR2 SVGAGI. The V gene end was trimmed by 2 bases and the J gene end by 6 bases; junction bases not matched to a gene: 5. This CDR3 region has 15 residues. The CDR3 nucleotides are TGTGCCAGCAGTTACGATTGGACTAGCGCCAATGAGCAGTTCTTC. This gives the protein CASSYDWTSANEQFF.

This clone was recorded once. The CDR3 nucleotides are TGTGCCTGGAGCTCTAACATGAACACTGAAGCTTTCTTT. This encodes CAWSSNMNTEAFF. The rearrangement joins TRBV30 to TRBJ1-1; D gene ambiguous. The ends were cut back, 3 bases at V and 0 bases at J, with 8 bases in the middle. This CDR3 is 13 amino acids long. The germline V gene encodes CDR1 GTSNPN and CDR2 SVGIG (reference sequence).

In its sample, this clone ranks as medium-sized. The chain combines TRBV29-1 with TRBJ2-7; TRBD1 matches 8 bases. The CDR3 is 12 amino acids. Germline V gene data show CDR1 as SQVTM and CDR2 as ANQGSEA. V gave up 4 bases and J gave up 8 bases; unmatched junction bases: 7. CDR3 DNA sequence: TGCAGCGTTGTACCCCAGGGGGCTAAGCAGTACTTC. As protein: CSVVPQGAKQYF.

In its sample, this clone ranks as medium-sized. V gene TRBV28 combines with J gene TRBJ1-1; D may be TRBD1 (5 bases). The germline V and J ends were trimmed by 5 bases and 6 bases, with 13 bases remaining between them. The CDR3 has 13 residues. CDR1 and CDR2 from the germline V gene are MDHEN and SYDVKM. The CDR3 reads CASSQTGGAEAFF. The CDR3 coding sequence is TGTGCCAGCAGTCAGACCGGGGGGGCTGAAGCTTTCTTT.

The genes are TRBV6-1 and TRBJ1-5, with a tentative D call TRBD1 (6 bases). Germline assignment: CDR1 MNHNS and CDR2 SASEGT. The V end lost 3 bases, the J end lost 8 bases, and 17 bases lay between the germline ends. There are 15 residues in the CDR3. CDR3 sequence reads: CASSERGQTREPQHF. The CDR3 region has the DNA TGTGCCAGCAGTGAGAGAGGACAGACCCGGGAGCCCCAGCATTTT.

This clone has only a few counts. The chain employs TRBV7-2 and TRBJ2-7; 9 bases align to TRBD2. Trimming took 5 bases from V and 3 from J; bases not matched to a gene: 11. The length of the CDR3 is 16 residues. The germline V gene has CDR1 SGHTA and CDR2 FQGNSA. For the CDR3, the DNA is TGTGCCAGCAGCCAAGATTGGACTAGCGACTACTACGAGCAGTACTTC. This translates into CASSQDWTSDYYEQYF.